This TCR beta chain was identified in a study of blood T cell repertoires in COVID-19. Study background: The United States, Italy and Spain were the sources of the acute and convalescent COVID-19 samples.

The germline gives CDR1 SGHRS, CDR2 YFSETQ. The CDR3 is 15 residues long. Losses at the gene ends were 4 bases for V and 5 bases for J; bases not matched to a gene: 10. Sequencing used immunoSEQ multiplex PCR; TCRdb keeps in-frame clones, though not all of them. The data show fewer than 450,000 clones, 88% seen once. This clone occurred a few times. Sequencing used PBMCs or T cells enriched from blood (not recorded which). J is TRBJ1-2 and V is TRBV5-1; 8 bases match TRBD1. The receptor's source is a woman in her late teens or twenties who had recovered from COVID-19. CDR3 sequence: CASSAPGQAPYGYTF. The CDR3 bases are TGCGCCAGCAGCGCGCCGGGACAGGCCCCTTATGGCTACACCTTC.